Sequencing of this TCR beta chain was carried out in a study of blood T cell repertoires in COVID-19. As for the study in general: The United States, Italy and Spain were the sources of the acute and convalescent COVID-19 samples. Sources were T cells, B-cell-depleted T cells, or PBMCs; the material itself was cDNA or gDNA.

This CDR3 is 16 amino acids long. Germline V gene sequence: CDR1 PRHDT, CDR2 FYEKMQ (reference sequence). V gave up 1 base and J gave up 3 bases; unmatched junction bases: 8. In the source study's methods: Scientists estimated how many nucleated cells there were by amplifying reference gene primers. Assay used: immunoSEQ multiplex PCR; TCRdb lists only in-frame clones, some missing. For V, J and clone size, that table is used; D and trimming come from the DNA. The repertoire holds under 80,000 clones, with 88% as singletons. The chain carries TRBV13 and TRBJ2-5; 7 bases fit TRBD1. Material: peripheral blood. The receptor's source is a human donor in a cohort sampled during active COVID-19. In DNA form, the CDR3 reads TGTGCCAGCAGCTTAGCCCCCGACAGGGCGAAAGAGACCCAGTACTTC. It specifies CASSLAPDRAKETQYF.